These 5 T cell receptor beta chains came from one sample sequenced in a study of Ad26.COV2.S vaccination and SARS-CoV-2 variants. Stated treatment: 15 to 20 received Ad26.COV2.S at low or high dose, single or two shots; about five received placebo; per-sample allocation not given. Collection of samples fell on day 63 after the first vaccine or placebo injection. Assay: immunoSEQ multiplex PCR; the TCRdb copy retains only in-frame clones and omits some. The data contain 250,000 or so clones, 70% to 90% of them singletons. Specimen: peripheral blood, collected in a trial of Ad26.COV2.S vaccine versus placebo. The receptors originated from a person between 18 and 65 years old who received the Ad26.COV2.S COVID-19 vaccine or a placebo.

The gene calls are TRBV30 and TRBJ1-6, with D uncertain. Germline CDR1 is GTSNPN and CDR2 is SVGIG (reference sequence). Between the trimmed V and J ends, which lost 3 bases and 10 bases, there was a span of 19 bases. The CDR3 has 15 residues. The CDR3 DNA is TGTGCCTGGAGACCACCCCCCCCTTCTAGCTCACCCCTCCACTTT. The encoded protein is CAWRPPPPSSSPLHF.

The chain links TRBV2 to TRBJ1-6; 9 bases are a match to TRBD1. In germline, CDR1 is SNHLY, CDR2 FYNNEI. The CDR3 loop spans 13 amino acids. V lost 9 bases to trimming and J lost 7 bases; unmatched junction nucleotides: 4. CDR3 nucleotide sequence: TGTGCCAGTGGGACAGGGTTAAATTCACCCCTCCACTTT. Residues: CASGTGLNSPLHF. Variable domain in full (rest from reference TRBV2 and TRBJ1-6): EPEVTQTPSHQVTQMGQEVILRCVPISNHLYFYWYRQILGQKVEFLVSFYNNEISEKSEIFDDQFSVERPDGSNFTLKIRSTKLEDSAMYFCASGTGLNSPLHFGNGTRLTVT.

The V gene is TRBV10-3, the J gene TRBJ2-3, with 9 bases lining up with TRBD1. The junction had 5 bases not matched to a gene; V was cut back by 7 bases and J by 3 bases. CDR1 and CDR2 (germline): ENHRY, SYGVKD. This CDR3 spans 14 amino acids. The CDR3, as DNA: TGTGCCATCACTCCGGGACAGGGAACAGATACGCAGTATTTT. Translation gives CAITPGQGTDTQYF.

The V call is TRBV18, the J call TRBJ1-1; TRBD1 matches 7 bases. V lost 4 bases, J lost 8 bases, and 7 bases stayed unmatched. The CDR3 is made up of 13 amino acids. Germline V lookup: CDR1 KGHSH, CDR2 LQKENI. CDR3 nucleotide sequence: TGTGCCAGCTCACTCGGACAGGCGAGGGAAGCTTTCTTT. Translation: CASSLGQAREAFF.

A word on this clone: The sample holds other DNA sequences that translate to the same CDR3. V and J are TRBV7-3 and TRBJ2-5; tentatively, D is TRBD2 (6 bases). Trimming pared 5 bases from V and 4 bases from J, leaving 11 bases between. The length of the CDR3 is 13 residues. Germline CDR1 and CDR2: SGHTA and FQGTGA. In DNA, the CDR3 is TGTGCCAGCAGCCCCGGGACTGGAGAGACCCAGTACTTC. Translated, it gives CASSPGTGETQYF.